Reported below is one T cell receptor (beta chain). What it recognizes is unknown. The sample belongs to a study of cytomegalovirus exposure and HLA in healthy donors. Study-wide points: 16,951 TCR beta sequences were associated with HLA alleles at 0.05 false discovery rate in a later analysis.

The PCR contained 60 Vbeta and 13 Jbeta primers. The protocol was immunoSEQ multiplex PCR, while the TCRdb copy is restricted to in-frame clones and leaves out a portion. The sample lists 200,000 or so clones, roughly 84% occurring once. Trimming pared 3 bases from V and 5 bases from J, leaving 6 bases between. CDR1 is ENHRY, CDR2 SYGVKD, per germline. The CDR3 extends over 12 amino acids. The chain employs TRBV10-3 and TRBJ2-3, with D unresolved. The sequenced sample consisted of PBMCs. This receptor was obtained from a girl less than two years old in good health and CMV-seronegative. CDR3 loop: CAISDNGDTQYF. The CDR3 DNA is TGTGCCATCAGTGATAACGGAGATACGCAGTATTTT.